The rows below give T cell receptor beta chains drawn from one sample of a study of blood T cell repertoires in COVID-19. TCRdb's copy holds only in-frame clones and misses some; the assay was immunoSEQ multiplex PCR. The sample holds 35,000 to 50,000 clones, around 93% seen once. The sequenced material came from peripheral blood. The receptors come from a woman between 25 and 40 years old in a cohort sampled during active COVID-19. Both conserved end residues are part of each CDR3. A D gene is named only where the DNA matches it firmly. Clone size is given for some rows only: seen once, a few or many times, or a class if the clone is expanded.

v_call	d_call	clone_size	j_call	cdr3_aa	cdr3_nt
TRBV7-2	TRBD2	once	TRBJ2-1	CASSLGGTRSRNSEQFF	TGTGCCAGCAGCTTAGGGGGGACTAGGTCCCGAAATAGTGAGCAGTTCTTC
TRBV6-5	.	.	TRBJ2-5	CASSYVLAGAETQYF	TGTGCCAGCAGTTACGTCCTAGCCGGAGCGGAGACCCAGTACTTC
TRBV4-2	TRBD2	.	TRBJ2-3	CASSHLLAGGTDTQYF	TGTGCCAGCAGCCACCTTCTAGCGGGGGGCACAGATACGCAGTATTTT
TRBV3-1/TRBV3-2	TRBD2	.	TRBJ2-1	CASSLAGGNNEQFF	TGTGCCAGCAGCCTCGCGGGGGGGAATAATGAGCAGTTCTTC
TRBV9	.	.	TRBJ1-3	CASSVDPGVGNTIYF	TGTGCCAGCAGCGTAGATCCCGGGGTTGGAAACACCATATATTTT
TRBV5-5	.	once	TRBJ2-5	CASSFYLSETQYF	TGTGCCAGCAGCTTCTACCTATCTGAGACCCAGTACTTC
TRBV9	TRBD1	.	TRBJ1-2	CASSVEPGQNYGYTF	TGTGCCAGCAGCGTAGAGCCGGGACAGAACTATGGCTACACCTTC
TRBV24-1	.	.	TRBJ2-3	CATSLSGSDTQYF	TGTGCCACCAGTCTGAGCGGGTCAGATACGCAGTATTTT
TRBV19	.	.	TRBJ1-4	CASRDSGDEKLFF	TGTGCCAGTAGGGACAGCGGAGATGAAAAACTGTTTTTT
TRBV20-1	TRBD2	.	TRBJ2-7	CSASMGGRAREQYF	TGCAGTGCTAGTATGGGCGGGAGGGCAAGGGAGCAGTACTTC
TRBV19	TRBD1	.	TRBJ1-5	CASSIFGTGAGQPQHF	TGTGCCAGTAGTATCTTCGGGACAGGGGCCGGTCAGCCCCAGCATTTT
TRBV18	.	.	TRBJ1-2	CASSTGNGQLGYTF	TGTGCCAGCTCAACAGGGAACGGACAGCTTGGCTACACCTTC
TRBV9	TRBD1	.	TRBJ1-2	CASSSTGVAVDGYTF	TGTGCCAGCAGCTCAACAGGGGTGGCGGTCGATGGCTACACCTTC
TRBV30	TRBD2	.	TRBJ2-1	CAWSFGTSGRDEQFF	TGTGCCTGGAGTTTTGGGACTAGCGGGAGGGATGAGCAGTTCTTC
TRBV29-1	.	.	TRBJ1-4	CSVLTGTSNEGLFF	TGCAGCGTTCTCACCGGGACATCTAATGAGGGACTGTTTTTT
TRBV7-2	.	.	TRBJ1-1	CASSFEQGRGAFF	TGTGCCAGCAGCTTCGAGCAGGGAAGAGGTGCTTTCTTT
TRBV9	.	.	TRBJ1-1	CASSVAQRSEAFF	TGTGCCAGCAGCGTAGCCCAACGGTCTGAAGCTTTCTTT